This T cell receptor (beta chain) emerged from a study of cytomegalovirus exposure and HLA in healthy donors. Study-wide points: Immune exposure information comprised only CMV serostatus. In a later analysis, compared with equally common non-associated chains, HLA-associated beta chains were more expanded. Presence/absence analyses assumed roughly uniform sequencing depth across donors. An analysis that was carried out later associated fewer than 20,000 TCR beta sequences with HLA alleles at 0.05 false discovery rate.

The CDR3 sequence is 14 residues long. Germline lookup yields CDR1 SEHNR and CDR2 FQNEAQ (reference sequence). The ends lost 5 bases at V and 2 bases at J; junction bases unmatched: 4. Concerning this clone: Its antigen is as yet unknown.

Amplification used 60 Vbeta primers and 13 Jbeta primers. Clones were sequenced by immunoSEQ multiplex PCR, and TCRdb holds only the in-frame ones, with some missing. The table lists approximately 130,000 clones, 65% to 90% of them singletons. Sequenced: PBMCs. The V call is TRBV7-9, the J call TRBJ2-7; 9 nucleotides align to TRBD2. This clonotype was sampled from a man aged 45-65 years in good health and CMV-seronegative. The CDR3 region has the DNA TGTGCCAGCAGCCCCAGCGGGGGGACCTACGAGCAGTACTTC. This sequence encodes CASSPSGGTYEQYF.